This T cell receptor beta chain came from a study of T cell changes during pregnancy in multiple sclerosis. Produced via immunoSEQ multiplex PCR; TCRdb's table is partial and in-frame only. The sample consists of 70,000 to 100,000 clones, 93% of them appearing once. CDR3 size: 15 residues. CDR1 and CDR2 from the germline V gene are LNHDA and SQIVND (reference sequence). V shed 4 bases and J 0 bases; nucleotides not matched to a gene: 5. The TCR was taken from a female donor in good health, enrolled as a control in a pregnancy study. The sequencing used peripheral blood, collected in the third trimester of pregnancy. V usage is TRBV19 and J usage is TRBJ1-1; TRBD1 aligns across 7 bases. CDR3 region: CASSTLDRVNTEAFF. The CDR3 DNA is TGTGCCAGTAGTACTCTCGACAGGGTGAACACTGAAGCTTTCTTT.